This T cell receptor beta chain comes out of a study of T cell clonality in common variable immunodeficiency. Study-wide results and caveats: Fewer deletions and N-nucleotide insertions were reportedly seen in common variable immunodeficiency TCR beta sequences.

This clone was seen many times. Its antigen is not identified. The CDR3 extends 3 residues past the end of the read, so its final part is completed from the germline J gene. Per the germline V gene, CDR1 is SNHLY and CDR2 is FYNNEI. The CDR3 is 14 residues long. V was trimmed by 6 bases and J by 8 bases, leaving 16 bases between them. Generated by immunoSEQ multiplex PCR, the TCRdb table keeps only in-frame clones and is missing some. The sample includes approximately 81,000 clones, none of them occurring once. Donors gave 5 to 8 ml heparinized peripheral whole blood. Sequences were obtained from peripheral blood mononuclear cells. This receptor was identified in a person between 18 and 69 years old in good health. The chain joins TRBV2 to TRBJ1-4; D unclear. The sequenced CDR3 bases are TGTGCCAGCAGCGAACCCGAGAGGCGGGAAAAA. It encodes CASSEPERREK. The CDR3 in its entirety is CASSEPERREKLFF. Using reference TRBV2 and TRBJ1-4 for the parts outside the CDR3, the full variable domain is EPEVTQTPSHQVTQMGQEVILRCVPISNHLYFYWYRQILGQKVEFLVSFYNNEISEKSEIFDDQFSVERPDGSNFTLKIRSTKLEDSAMYFCASSEPERREKLFFGSGTQLSVL.